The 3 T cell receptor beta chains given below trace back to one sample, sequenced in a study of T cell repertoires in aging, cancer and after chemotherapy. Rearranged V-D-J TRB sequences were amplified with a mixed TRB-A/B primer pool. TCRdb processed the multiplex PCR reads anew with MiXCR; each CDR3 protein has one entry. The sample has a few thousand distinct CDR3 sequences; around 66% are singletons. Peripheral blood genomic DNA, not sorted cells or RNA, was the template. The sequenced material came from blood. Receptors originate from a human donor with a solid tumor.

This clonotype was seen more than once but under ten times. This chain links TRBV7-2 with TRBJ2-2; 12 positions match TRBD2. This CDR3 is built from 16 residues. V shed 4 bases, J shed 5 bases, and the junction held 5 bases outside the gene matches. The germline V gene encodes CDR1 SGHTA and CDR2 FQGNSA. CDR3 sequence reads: CASSWTSGVGTGELFF. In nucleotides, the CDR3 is TGTGCCAGCAGCTGGACTAGCGGGGTGGGGACCGGGGAGCTGTTTTTT.

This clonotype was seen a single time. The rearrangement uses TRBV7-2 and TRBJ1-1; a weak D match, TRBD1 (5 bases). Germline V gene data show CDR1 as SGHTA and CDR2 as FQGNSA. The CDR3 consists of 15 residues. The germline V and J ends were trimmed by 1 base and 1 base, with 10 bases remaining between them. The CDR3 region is CASSLDAGENTEAFF. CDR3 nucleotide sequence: TGTGCCAGCAGCTTAGATGCGGGGGAGAACACTGAAGCTTTCTTT.

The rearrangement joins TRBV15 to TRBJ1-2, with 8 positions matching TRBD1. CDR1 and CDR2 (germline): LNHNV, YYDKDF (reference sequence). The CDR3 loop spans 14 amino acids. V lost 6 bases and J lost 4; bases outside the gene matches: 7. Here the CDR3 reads CATRSSGTGYGYTF. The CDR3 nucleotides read TGTGCCACCAGATCTTCCGGGACAGGCTATGGCTACACCTTC.